This T cell receptor (beta chain) was recovered during a study of liver allograft versus peripheral blood T cells (dated by TCRdb to 2018 to 2020). With regard to the full study: The study compared T cell receptor repertoires found within transplanted livers against repertoires in the peripheral blood of liver transplant recipients.

The CDR3 holds 13 amino acids from the cysteine to the phenylalanine. Kept here is only the CDR3 DNA, which spans 39 bases and is read in frame from base 1. V is cut by 7 bases and J by 5 bases, and the space between the germline ends is 15 bases. Based on the germline V gene, the CDR1 and CDR2 sequences are MNHEY and SVGEGT. Data came from an Illumina MiSeq. TCRdb reprocessing: public reads trimmed at Q25 with fastp, clones called with MiXCR, in-frame beta chains kept. Entries are consolidated by CDR3 protein sequence, retaining the most common genes and DNA. This sample lists about 16,000 distinct CDR3 sequences; 20% to 25% were detected once. In total, the top ten clones hold more than 9.5% of the sample. This clonotype was seen many times. Its antigen specificity is not known. Base qualities were left out, and no much larger clone turns up one base away. General findings and caveats noted by the study authors: T cell receptor repertoires inside liver allografts were reported to be different from the repertoires detected in peripheral blood.

The receptor was derived from a human patient who had a liver transplant. In patients who had a transplant, some T cells may come from the graft donor. Recombination connected TRBV6-2 or TRBV6-3 to TRBJ2-7; the D gene cannot be resolved beyond TRBD1 or TRBD2, each matching 5 bases. Here the CDR3 is given as CASTISGTNEQYF. The sequenced DNA is TGTGCCAGCACCATCTCCGGGACCAACGAGCAGTACTTC.